Sequencing of this T cell receptor (beta chain) was carried out in a study of CD8 T cells in Susac syndrome. A remark on this clonotype: Its target is unknown.

Random hexamers primed reverse transcription of about 0.45 to 1 ug RNA. Coverage of TCR beta CDR3 amplification by immunoSEQ multiplex PCR extended to 54 Vbeta and 13 Jbeta. TCRdb redid the calling of the immunoSEQ multiplex PCR reads with MiXCR, one entry per CDR3 protein. The repertoire holds nearly 70,000 distinct CDR3 sequences, with around 95% as singletons. The V end lost 2 bases, the J end lost 1 base, and 9 bases lay between the germline ends. The germline V gene has CDR1 MNHEY and CDR2 SMNVEV (reference sequence). The CDR3 spans 16 residues. Overall study results and limits: Only a relatively small number of individuals were included in the TCR sequencing and HLA analysis.

This clonotype was obtained from a human donor in good health. Sequencing was performed on CD8+ T cells from PBMCs. V is TRBV27 and J is TRBJ2-6; no reliable D call. CDR3 region: CASSLLSPSGANVLTF. The CDR3 nucleotides read TGTGCCAGCAGTTTACTGTCACCGTCTGGGGCCAACGTCCTGACTTTC.